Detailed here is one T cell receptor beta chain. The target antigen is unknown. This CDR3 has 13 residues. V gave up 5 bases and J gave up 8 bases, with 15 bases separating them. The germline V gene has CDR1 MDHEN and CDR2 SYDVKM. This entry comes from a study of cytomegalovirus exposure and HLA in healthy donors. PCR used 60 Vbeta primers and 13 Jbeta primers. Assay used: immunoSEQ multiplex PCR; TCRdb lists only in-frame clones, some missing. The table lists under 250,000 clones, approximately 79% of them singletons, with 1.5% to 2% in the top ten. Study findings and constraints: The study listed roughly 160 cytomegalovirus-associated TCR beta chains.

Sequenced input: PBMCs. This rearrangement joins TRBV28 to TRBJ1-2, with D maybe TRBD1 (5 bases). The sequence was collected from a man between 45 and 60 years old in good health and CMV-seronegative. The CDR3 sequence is CASSPYGREGYTF. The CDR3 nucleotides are TGTGCCAGCAGTCCTTATGGCAGGGAAGGCTACACCTTC.